These T cell receptor beta chains were read from a single sample in a study of blood T cells in healthy people across ages. From the 5' RACE reads, TCRdb called clonotypes with MiXCR, one entry per CDR3 protein. This table has 1.5 million to 2 million distinct CDR3 sequences, 28% appearing once. Source material: blood. These TCRs come from a woman aged 30 to 39 in good health. Both conserved end residues are part of each CDR3. D genes are given only for firm matches. Only some rows state a clone size, as once, few, many or a class for expanded clones.

j_call | d_call | clone_size | v_call | cdr3_aa | cdr3_nt
TRBJ1-1 | . | . | TRBV15 | CATSRPARAWDTEAFF | TGTGCCACCAGCAGACCTGCCCGAGCCTGGGACACTGAAGCTTTCTTT
TRBJ2-7 | . | . | TRBV9 | CASSVTPSELIEQYF | TGTGCCAGCAGCGTAACCCCCTCCGAGCTAATTGAGCAGTACTTC
TRBJ2-7 | . | . | TRBV20-1 | CNRLREQYF | TGCAACCGTTTGAGGGAGCAGTACTTC
TRBJ2-5 | . | few | TRBV27 | CASSPTGTRKTQYF | TGTGCCAGCAGCCCCACGGGGACAAGGAAGACCCAGTACTTC
TRBJ1-5 | . | . | TRBV20-1 | CSAADGSNQPQHF | TGCAGTGCTGCGGACGGTAGCAATCAGCCCCAGCATTTT
TRBJ2-1 | TRBD2 | few | TRBV6-2/TRBV6-3 | CASSTILLADEQFF | TGTGCCAGCAGTACTATCCTACTAGCGGATGAGCAGTTCTTC
TRBJ2-7 | . | few | TRBV27 | CTSRKGGDGYEQYF | TGTACCAGCAGGAAAGGGGGGGACGGTTACGAGCAGTACTTC
TRBJ1-1 | TRBD1 | . | TRBV10-3 | CAISKTGDALITEAFF | TGTGCCATCAGCAAAACAGGGGACGCTCTGATCACTGAAGCTTTCTTT
TRBJ2-1 | . | once | TRBV27 | CDSSLTIRDNEQFF | TGTGACAGCAGTTTGACCATAAGGGACAATGAGCAGTTCTTC
TRBJ1-2 | . | few | TRBV5-5 | CASSVEEGGYTF | TGTGCCAGCAGCGTGGAGGAGGGGGGCTACACCTTC
TRBJ2-5 | TRBD1 | . | TRBV10-3 | CAASGTGYQETQYF | TGTGCCGCCAGCGGGACAGGGTATCAAGAGACCCAGTACTTC
TRBJ2-2 | TRBD1 | . | TRBV15 | CATTDRRQGGTGELFF | TGTGCCACCACCGACCGAAGACAGGGTGGGACCGGGGAGCTGTTTTTT
TRBJ2-3 | . | . | TRBV3-1 | CASSQEDLADTQYF | TGTGCCAGCAGCCAAGAGGACCTTGCGGATACGCAGTATTTT
TRBJ1-1 | . | . | TRBV20-1 | CSARALWLGTEAFF | TGCAGTGCTAGAGCCCTCTGGCTGGGCACTGAAGCTTTCTTT
TRBJ2-7 | . | many | TRBV20-1 | CSAYRTGVYEQYF | TGCAGTGCCTACAGGACGGGGGTATACGAGCAGTACTTC
TRBJ1-1 | . | . | TRBV12-3/TRBV12-4 | CASSNERTEAFF | TGTGCCAGCAGCAACGAGAGGACCGAAGCTTTCTTT
TRBJ2-1 | . | . | TRBV6-5 | CASSLFEQAYNEQFF | TGTGCCAGCAGTCTTTTTGAACAAGCCTACAATGAGCAGTTCTTC
TRBJ2-3 | . | many | TRBV4-1 | CASSQEKGTQYF | TGCGCCAGCAGCCAAGAGAAGGGTACGCAGTATTTT
TRBJ2-3 | . | few | TRBV9 | CASSGRVTDTQYF | TGTGCCAGCAGCGGGAGGGTCACAGATACGCAGTATTTT
TRBJ2-1 | TRBD2 | many | TRBV29-1 | CSVATERGQFF | TGCAGCGTCGCCACCGAGCGGGGGCAGTTCTTC
TRBJ1-3 | . | few | TRBV3-1 | CASSRDRSDSPFSGNTIYF | TGTGCCAGCAGCCGAGACCGATCTGACAGTCCCTTCTCTGGAAACACCATATATTTT
TRBJ2-1 | TRBD2 | . | TRBV29-1 | CSARELAGSYNEQFF | TGCAGCGCCCGCGAACTAGCGGGATCCTACAATGAGCAGTTCTTC
TRBJ2-7 | . | . | TRBV20-1 | CSAEQGGEQYF | TGCAGTGCTGAACAGGGCGGCGAGCAGTACTTC
TRBJ2-4 | . | many | TRBV5-1 | CASREPGGLQYF | TGCGCCAGCAGAGAACCCGGGGGTCTCCAGTACTTC
TRBJ2-1 | TRBD2 | . | TRBV6-5 | CASSWTSWGEQFF | TGTGCCAGCAGCTGGACTAGTTGGGGTGAGCAGTTCTTC
TRBJ2-5 | TRBD1 | many | TRBV10-3 | CAISESFGRGQETQYF | TGTGCCATCAGTGAGTCTTTCGGCAGGGGGCAAGAGACCCAGTACTTC
TRBJ1-2 | . | few | TRBV24-1 | CATSDLDRSNYGYTF | TGTGCCACCAGTGACCTGGACCGTTCTAACTATGGCTACACCTTC
TRBJ1-5 | . | . | TRBV7-8 | CASNPLEKTEPEPQHF | TGTGCCAGCAACCCATTGGAGAAGACAGAGCCCGAGCCCCAGCATTTT
TRBJ2-5 | TRBD2 | . | TRBV20-1 | CSAHGGAGDVEPQYF | TGCAGTGCTCACGGGGGAGCGGGAGACGTGGAGCCCCAGTACTTC
TRBJ2-2 | . | . | TRBV5-4 | CASSLEGNSSGELFF | TGTGCCAGCAGCTTGGAGGGGAACTCGTCCGGGGAGCTGTTTTTT
TRBJ2-1 | . | . | TRBV12-3/TRBV12-4 | CASSRTRGSPNEQFF | TGTGCCAGCAGCCGGACTAGGGGGAGTCCCAATGAGCAGTTCTTC
TRBJ2-1 | . | . | TRBV5-1 | CASSLEGSIYEQFF | TGCGCCAGCAGTCTAGAGGGATCTATTTATGAGCAGTTCTTC
TRBJ1-2 | TRBD1 | few | TRBV5-1 | CASSSDRGVDGYTF | TGCGCCAGCAGCTCGGACAGGGGTGTGGATGGCTACACCTTC
TRBJ2-4 | . | few | TRBV6-2/TRBV6-3 | CASRQSMGPAKNIQYF | TGTGCCAGCAGACAAAGCATGGGGCCAGCCAAAAACATTCAGTACTTC
TRBJ2-7 | TRBD1 | many | TRBV7-9 | CASSLGTGFGGYEQYF | TGTGCCAGCAGCTTAGGGACAGGGTTTGGGGGCTACGAGCAGTACTTC
TRBJ2-5 | TRBD1 | . | TRBV12-3/TRBV12-4 | CASRPTGGGETQYF | TGTGCCAGCAGACCGACAGGGGGCGGAGAGACCCAGTACTTC
TRBJ2-3 | TRBD1 | . | TRBV28 | CASPPGTGTPDTQYF | TGTGCCAGCCCCCCAGGGACAGGGACCCCAGATACGCAGTATTTT
TRBJ2-7 | TRBD2 | . | TRBV7-2 | CASSQELAGGYEQYF | TGTGCCAGCAGCCAAGAACTAGCGGGAGGCTACGAGCAGTACTTC
TRBJ2-7 | TRBD2 | many | TRBV20-1 | CSARVPSGNREQYF | TGCAGTGCTAGAGTTCCTAGCGGGAACAGGGAGCAGTACTTC
TRBJ2-7 | . | few | TRBV5-5 | CASSLSPGESYEQYF | TGTGCCAGCAGCTTGTCGCCCGGGGAGTCCTACGAGCAGTACTTC
TRBJ2-4 | . | few | TRBV20-1 | CSAREGFRKNIQYF | TGCAGTGCTAGAGAAGGGTTCAGGAAAAACATTCAGTACTTC
TRBJ1-1 | . | few | TRBV20-1 | CIGVVGNTEAFF | TGCATCGGCGTTGTTGGGAACACTGAAGCTTTCTTT
TRBJ2-5 | . | few | TRBV14 | CASSPGLPQGTQYF | TGTGCCAGCAGCCCGGGGCTCCCACAAGGGACCCAGTACTTC
TRBJ2-7 | . | few | TRBV9 | CASSQVGGSEQYF | TGTGCCAGCAGCCAGGTCGGGGGCTCCGAGCAGTACTTC
TRBJ1-5 | . | few | TRBV7-6 | CASSLVKNQPQHF | TGTGCCAGCAGTTTAGTCAAAAATCAGCCCCAGCATTTT
TRBJ2-7 | TRBD2 | many | TRBV5-1 | CASSRDVRSGSVDYEQYF | TGCGCCAGCAGCCGAGATGTAAGAAGCGGGAGTGTGGACTACGAGCAGTACTTC